The clone carrying this TCR beta chain has only one observation. The sample belongs to a study of control samples from healthy donors and cancer patients. The germline gives CDR1 KGHDR, CDR2 SFDVKD. V was clipped by 4 bases and J by 9 bases, with 18 bases between them. The CDR3 length is 16 residues. Some clones are missing from TCRdb's copy, which holds only in-frame ones; the method was immunoSEQ multiplex PCR. The sample records over 100,000 clones, roughly 89% being singletons. V and J are TRBV24-1 and TRBJ1-6; D is unclear. Sequencing was carried out using blood. The sequence came from a woman aged 50 to 60 in good health. Here the CDR3 reads CATSDQGNPKGSPLHF. DNA for the CDR3: TGTGCCACCAGTGACCAAGGGAATCCCAAAGGTTCACCCCTCCACTTT.